This T cell receptor (beta chain) comes out of a study of T-cell reconstitution after alpha-beta-depleted transplantation in children. Using unique molecular identifiers, the investigators prepared the TCRbeta library. Using its own MiXCR run on the PCR reads, TCRdb lists one record per CDR3 protein. The sample includes fewer than 350,000 distinct CDR3 sequences, 10% of them seen just once. Ten or more counts support this clonotype. Germline-derived CDR1 and CDR2 are SEHNR and FQNEAQ (reference sequence). Trimming pared 1 base from V and 6 bases from J, leaving 14 bases between. The CDR3 extends over 15 amino acids.

Sequencing was performed on PBMCs, taken before TCRalphabeta/CD19-depleted stem cell transplant. The receptor's source is a boy in the first two years of life with acute myeloid leukemia, due to receive a stem cell transplant. J is TRBJ2-3 and V is TRBV7-9, with D perhaps matching TRBD2 (5 bases). The CDR3 here is CASSLGILETDTQYF. For the CDR3, the DNA is TGTGCCAGCAGCTTAGGGATACTAGAGACGGATACGCAGTATTTT.